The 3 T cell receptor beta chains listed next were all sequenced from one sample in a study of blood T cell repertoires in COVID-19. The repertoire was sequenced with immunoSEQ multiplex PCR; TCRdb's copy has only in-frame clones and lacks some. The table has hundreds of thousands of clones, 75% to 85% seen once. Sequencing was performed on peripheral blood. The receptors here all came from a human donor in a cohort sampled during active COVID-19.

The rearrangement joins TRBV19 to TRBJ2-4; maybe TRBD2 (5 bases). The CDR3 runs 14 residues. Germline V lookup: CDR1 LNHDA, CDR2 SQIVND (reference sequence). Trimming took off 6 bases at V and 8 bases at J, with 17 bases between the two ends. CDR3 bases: TGTGCCAGTAGAGCTCCCGGGAAGTTGGACATTCAGTACTTC. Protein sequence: CASRAPGKLDIQYF.

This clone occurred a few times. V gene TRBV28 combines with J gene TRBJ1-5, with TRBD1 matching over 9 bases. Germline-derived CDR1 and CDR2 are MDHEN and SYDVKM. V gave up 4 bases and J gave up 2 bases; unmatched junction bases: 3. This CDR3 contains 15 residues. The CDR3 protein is CASSSDRGGNQPQHF. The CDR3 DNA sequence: TGTGCCAGCAGTTCGGACAGGGGCGGCAATCAGCCCCAGCATTTT.

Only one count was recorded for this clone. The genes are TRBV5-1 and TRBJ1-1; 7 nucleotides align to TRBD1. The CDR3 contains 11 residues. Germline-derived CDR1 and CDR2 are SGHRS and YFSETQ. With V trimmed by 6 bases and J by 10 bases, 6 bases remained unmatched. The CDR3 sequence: CASTYAGGAFF. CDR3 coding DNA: TGCGCCAGCACCTATGCAGGGGGAGCTTTCTTT.